The clone carrying this TCR beta chain was counted many times. Amplification from RNA transcripts yielded the TCR beta CDR3 regions. The first-round RT-PCR employed HTBI primers together with the Qiagen OneStep RT-PCR kit. A multiplex PCR was then performed as the second round. TCRdb itself ran the multiplex PCR reads through MiXCR, one entry per CDR3 protein. The sample lists more than 300,000 distinct CDR3 sequences, about a sixth occurring once. This record belongs to a study of Graves' ophthalmopathy and Graves' hyperthyroidism. About the research overall: Peripheral blood was gathered at the point of initial diagnosis, before any treatment started.

Recruitment covered hyperthyroidism patients aged 18 to 65 whose new diagnosis was of under 2 months' duration. It was on clinical symptoms, serum thyroxine, TRAb, thyroid ultrasound and orbital computed tomography that diagnosis relied. Between the trimmed V and J ends, which lost 2 bases and 7 bases, there was a span of 8 bases. This CDR3 is built from 12 residues. The sequence was obtained from an adult woman with stable Graves' hyperthyroidism. Material: peripheral blood. The chain recombines TRBV12-3 or TRBV12-4 with TRBJ2-5; D may match TRBD1 or TRBD2 (5 bases each). This CDR3 is CASSLSGGTQYF. CDR3 nucleotide sequence: TGTGCCAGCAGTTTAAGTGGGGGGACCCAGTACTTC.